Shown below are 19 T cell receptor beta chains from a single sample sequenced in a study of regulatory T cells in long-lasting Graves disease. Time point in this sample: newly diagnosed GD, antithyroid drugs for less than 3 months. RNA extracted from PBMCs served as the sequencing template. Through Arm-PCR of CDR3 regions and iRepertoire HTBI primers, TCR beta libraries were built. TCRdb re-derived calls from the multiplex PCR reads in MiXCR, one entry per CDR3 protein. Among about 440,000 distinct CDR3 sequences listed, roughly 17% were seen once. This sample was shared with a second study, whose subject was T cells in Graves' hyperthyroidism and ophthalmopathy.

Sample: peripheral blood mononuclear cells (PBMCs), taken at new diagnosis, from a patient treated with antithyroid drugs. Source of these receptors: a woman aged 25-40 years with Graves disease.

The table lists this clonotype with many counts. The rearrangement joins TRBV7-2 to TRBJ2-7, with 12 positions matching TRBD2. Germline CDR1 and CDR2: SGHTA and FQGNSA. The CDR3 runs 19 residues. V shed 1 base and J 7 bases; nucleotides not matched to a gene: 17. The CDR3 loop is CASSLGFWASGRAGGEQYF. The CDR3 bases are TGTGCCAGCAGCTTAGGTTTCTGGGCTAGCGGGAGGGCCGGGGGTGAGCAGTACTTC.

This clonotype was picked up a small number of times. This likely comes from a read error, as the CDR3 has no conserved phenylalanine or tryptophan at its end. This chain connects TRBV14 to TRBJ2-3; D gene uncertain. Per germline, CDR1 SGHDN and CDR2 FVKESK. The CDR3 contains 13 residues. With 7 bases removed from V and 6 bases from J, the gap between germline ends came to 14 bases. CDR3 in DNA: TGTGCCAGCACCTACCAGGTGGGGGATACGCAGTATATT. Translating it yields CASTYQVGDTQYI.

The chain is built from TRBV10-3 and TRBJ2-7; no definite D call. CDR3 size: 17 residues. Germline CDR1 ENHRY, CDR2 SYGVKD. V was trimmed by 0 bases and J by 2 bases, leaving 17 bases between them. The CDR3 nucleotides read TGTGCCATCAGTGAGTCGAAGGCCCGAAAATATACCTACGAGCAGTACTTC. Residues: CAISESKARKYTYEQYF.

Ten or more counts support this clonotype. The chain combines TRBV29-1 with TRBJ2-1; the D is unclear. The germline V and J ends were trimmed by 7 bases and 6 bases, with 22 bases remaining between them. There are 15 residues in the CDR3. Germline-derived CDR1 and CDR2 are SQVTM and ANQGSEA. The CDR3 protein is CSGNVGLGNVNEQFF. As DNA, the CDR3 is TGCAGCGGGAATGTGGGTCTAGGGAACGTCAATGAGCAGTTCTTC.

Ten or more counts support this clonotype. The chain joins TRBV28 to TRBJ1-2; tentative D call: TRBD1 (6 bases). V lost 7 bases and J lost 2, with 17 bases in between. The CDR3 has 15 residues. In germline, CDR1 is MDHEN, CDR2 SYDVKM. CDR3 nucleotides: TGTGCCAGCACCCCGGGGGGCAGGGTGAACTATGGCTACACCTTC. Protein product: CASTPGGRVNYGYTF.

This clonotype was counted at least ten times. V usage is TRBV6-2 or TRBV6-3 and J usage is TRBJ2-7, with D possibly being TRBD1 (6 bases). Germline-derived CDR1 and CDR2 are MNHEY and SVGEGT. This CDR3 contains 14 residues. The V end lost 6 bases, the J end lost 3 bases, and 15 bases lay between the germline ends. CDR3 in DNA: TGTGCCAGCAGCTGGGGGCAGGGCATCTACGAGCAGTACTTC. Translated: CASSWGQGIYEQYF.

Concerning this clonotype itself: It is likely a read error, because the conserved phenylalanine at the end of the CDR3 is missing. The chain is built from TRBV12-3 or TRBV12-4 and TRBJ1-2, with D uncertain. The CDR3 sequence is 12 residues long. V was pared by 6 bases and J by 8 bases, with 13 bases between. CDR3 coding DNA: TGTGCCAGCAGCCGGGCCCTGGGGGGCTACACCCTC. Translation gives CASSRALGGYTL.

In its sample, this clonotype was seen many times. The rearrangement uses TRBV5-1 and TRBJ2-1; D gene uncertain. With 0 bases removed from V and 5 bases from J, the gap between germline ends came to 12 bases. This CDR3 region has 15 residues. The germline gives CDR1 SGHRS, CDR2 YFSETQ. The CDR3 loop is CASSLVRGIHNEQFF. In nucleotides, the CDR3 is TGCGCCAGCAGCTTGGTCCGTGGAATCCACAATGAGCAGTTCTTC.

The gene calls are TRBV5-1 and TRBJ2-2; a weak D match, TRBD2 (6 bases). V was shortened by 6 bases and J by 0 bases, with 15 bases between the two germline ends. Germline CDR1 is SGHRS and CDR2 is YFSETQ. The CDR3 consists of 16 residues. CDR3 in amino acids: CASIQSGGTNTGELFF. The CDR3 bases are TGCGCCAGCATCCAATCTGGCGGGACGAACACCGGGGAGCTGTTTTTT.

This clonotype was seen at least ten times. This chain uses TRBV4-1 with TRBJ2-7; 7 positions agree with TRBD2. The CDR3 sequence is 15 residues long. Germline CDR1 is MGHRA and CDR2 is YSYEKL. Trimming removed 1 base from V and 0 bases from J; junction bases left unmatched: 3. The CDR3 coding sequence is TGCGCCAGCAGCCAAGCGGGAGGCGGCTCCTACGAGCAGTACTTC. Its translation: CASSQAGGGSYEQYF.

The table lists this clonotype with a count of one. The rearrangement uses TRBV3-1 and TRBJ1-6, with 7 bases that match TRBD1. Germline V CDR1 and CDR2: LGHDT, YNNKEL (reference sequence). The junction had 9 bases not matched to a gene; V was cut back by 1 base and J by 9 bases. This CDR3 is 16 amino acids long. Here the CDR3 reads CASSQGFRQGGSPLHF. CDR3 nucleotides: TGTGCCAGCAGCCAAGGTTTTAGACAGGGAGGTTCACCCCTCCACTTT.

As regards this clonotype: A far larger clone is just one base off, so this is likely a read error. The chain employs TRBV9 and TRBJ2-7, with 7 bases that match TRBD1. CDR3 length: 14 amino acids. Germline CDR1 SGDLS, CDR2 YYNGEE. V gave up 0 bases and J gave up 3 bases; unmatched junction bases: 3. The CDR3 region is CASSVAGGNYEQYF. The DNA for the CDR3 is TGTGCCAGCAGCGTAGCAGGGGGAAACTACGAGCAGTACTTC.

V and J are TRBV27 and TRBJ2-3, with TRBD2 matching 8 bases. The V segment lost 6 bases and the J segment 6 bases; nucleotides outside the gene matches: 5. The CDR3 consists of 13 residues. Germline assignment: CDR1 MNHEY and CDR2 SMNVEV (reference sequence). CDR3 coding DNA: TGTGCCAGCAGACAAAGCGGGAGTGATACGCAGTATTTT. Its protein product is CASRQSGSDTQYF.

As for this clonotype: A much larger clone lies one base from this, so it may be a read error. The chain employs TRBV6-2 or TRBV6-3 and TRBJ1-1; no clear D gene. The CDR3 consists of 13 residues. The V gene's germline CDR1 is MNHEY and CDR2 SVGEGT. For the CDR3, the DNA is TGTGCCAGCAGTGAAGCTGAGGTGAGCAAAGCTCTCTTT. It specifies CASSEAEVSKALF.

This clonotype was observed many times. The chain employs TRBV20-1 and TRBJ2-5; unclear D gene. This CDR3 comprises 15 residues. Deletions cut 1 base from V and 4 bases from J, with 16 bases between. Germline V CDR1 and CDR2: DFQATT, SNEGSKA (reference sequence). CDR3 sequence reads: CSARGSGYSRETQYF. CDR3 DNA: TGCAGTGCTAGAGGTTCGGGCTATTCTAGAGAGACCCAGTACTTC.

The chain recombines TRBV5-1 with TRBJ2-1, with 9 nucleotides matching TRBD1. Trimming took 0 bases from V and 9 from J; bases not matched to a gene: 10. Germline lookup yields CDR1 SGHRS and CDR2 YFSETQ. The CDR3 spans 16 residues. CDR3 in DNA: TGCGCCAGCAGCTTGGAACAGGGGGCGCGATCAAGTGAGCAGTTCTTC. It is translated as CASSLEQGARSSEQFF.

CDR3: CASSLANGELFF. CDR3 sequence (DNA): TGTGCCAGCAGCTTAGCAAACGGGGAGCTGTTTTTT. The chain recombines TRBV7-6 with TRBJ2-2; D remains unclear. The CDR3 covers 12 residues. The germline gives CDR1 SGHVS, CDR2 FNYEAQ. The V end was cut by 0 bases, the J end by 7 bases, with 3 bases between.

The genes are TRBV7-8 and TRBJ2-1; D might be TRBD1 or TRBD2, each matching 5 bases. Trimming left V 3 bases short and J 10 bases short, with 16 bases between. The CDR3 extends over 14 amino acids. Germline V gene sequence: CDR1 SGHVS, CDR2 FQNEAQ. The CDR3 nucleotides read TGTGCCAGCAGCTTTGGGGGTTCCTCCTACGAGCAGTTCTTC. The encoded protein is CASSFGGSSYEQFF.

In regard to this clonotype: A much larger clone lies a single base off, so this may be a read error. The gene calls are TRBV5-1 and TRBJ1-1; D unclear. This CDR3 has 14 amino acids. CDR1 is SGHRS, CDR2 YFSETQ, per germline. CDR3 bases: TGCGCCAGCAGCTCCGATCAGGTGAACACTGAAGCTTGCTTT. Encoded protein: CASSSDQVNTEACF.